This record covers a single T cell receptor beta chain. The antigen it recognizes is unknown. The input lacks base qualities; no much larger clone sits a single base away. The sample comes from a study of T cell changes during pregnancy in multiple sclerosis (dated by TCRdb to about 2019). In the study overall: The study examined how the T cell repertoire changed over the course of pregnancy in women with multiple sclerosis.

Library generation was performed with the immunoSEQ multiplex PCR assay. TCRdb re-hosts the immuneACCESS table, in-frame sequences only. Its copies lack some clones; in the studies checked, an unresolved V gene accounts for under half of them, and the cause for the rest is not known. The sample includes tens of thousands of clones, with around 91% observed a single time. The ten largest clones add up to roughly 0.72% of the sample. The germline V and J ends show losses of 7 bases and 4 bases respectively, and no gene match explains 13 bases of the junction. The CDR3, from cysteine to phenylalanine, totals 16 residues. Here the CDR3 DNA is all that survives: 48 bases in frame from base 1. Looking up the germline V gene yields CDR1 MRHNA and CDR2 SNTAGT.

The chain is encoded by TRBV6-4 joined to TRBJ2-3, and 8 bases in between align with TRBD2. Sequencing used CD4+ T cells from peripheral blood mononuclear cells, obtained before pregnancy. The clonotype originates from a female donor with multiple sclerosis, enrolled in a pregnancy study. The CDR3 has the sequence CASKKTGTSMADTQYF. The DNA sequence is as follows: TGTGCCAGCAAAAAAACCGGGACTAGTATGGCAGATACGCAGTATTTT.